This TCR beta chain was identified during a study of cytomegalovirus exposure and HLA in healthy donors. Findings and limits, study-wide: Subsequent analysis showed first-cohort TCR clusters tending to co-occur in some 120 validation repertoires. Across donors, most TCRs were seen rarely, yet some public ones were widespread.

This CDR3 has 14 residues. Germline V CDR1 and CDR2: WSHSY, SAAADI. V was pared by 5 bases and J by 4 bases, with 4 bases of the junction left unmatched. On this clone itself: Its antigen is undetermined.

TCRdb's copy holds only in-frame clones and misses some; the assay was immunoSEQ multiplex PCR. The sample has a few hundred thousand clones; 80% to 90% are singletons. This TCR derives from a woman aged 18-29 years in good health and CMV-seronegative. The V call is TRBV10-2, the J call TRBJ2-3; TRBD2 matches 9 bases. Sample: PBMCs. This chain's CDR3 is CASSLAGNSDTQYF. CDR3 nucleotides: TGCGCCAGCAGTCTAGCGGGAAATTCAGATACGCAGTATTTT.